The clone carrying this T cell receptor (beta chain) has a count of ten or more. What it binds is unknown. The donors, all healthy, were Caucasians living in Russia, aged roughly 6 to 100. V was pared by 6 bases and J by 1 base, with 12 bases between. The CDR3 runs 14 residues. This entry comes from a study of blood T cells in healthy people across ages. General study results and limits: With age, beta diversity per million T cells declined roughly linearly, significantly by about 37.

Together with a sample-barcoded 5' primer, a J-beta primer mix was included in a second PCR lasting about 7 to 12 cycles. TCRdb redid the calling of the 5' RACE reads with MiXCR, one entry per CDR3 protein. The repertoire includes around 870,000 distinct CDR3 sequences, roughly 26% of them detected once, and 17% sits in the top ten. Sequenced sample: blood. The receptor was isolated from an elderly woman in good health. The V gene is TRBV12-3 or TRBV12-4, the J gene TRBJ1-1; possibly TRBD1 for D (5 bases). Here the CDR3 reads CASSRDGTNTEAFF. DNA of the CDR3: TGTGCCAGCAGCCGGGACGGGACGAACACTGAAGCTTTCTTT.